This TCR beta chain was sequenced in a study of blood T cell repertoires in COVID-19. The table came from immunoSEQ multiplex PCR; TCRdb's copy has only in-frame clones and leaves some out. The sample has some 120,000 clones, over 70% seen once; the top ten hold over 15%. The clonotype comes from a man aged 80 or over with acute or convalescent COVID-19. Input material: peripheral blood.

In DNA form, the CDR3 reads TGTGCCAGCAGCTTATCCAGGGATCGGACCGGGGAGCTGTTTTTT. Amino acids: CASSLSRDRTGELFF. The genes are TRBV7-3 and TRBJ2-2; a weak D match, TRBD1 (5 bases). The germline V and J ends were trimmed by 2 bases and 5 bases, with 12 bases remaining between them. The CDR3 length is 15 residues. The germline CDR1 and CDR2 sequences are SGHTA and FQGTGA.